These 15 T cell receptor beta chains were all obtained from the same sample, sequenced in a study of tissue T cells after allogeneic stem cell transplantation (dated 2022 in TCRdb). Receptor libraries were prepared by the immunoSEQ multiplex PCR assay. Sourced from immuneACCESS, this table was stored by TCRdb with only in-frame sequences that have V and J called. A share of the clones is absent; for the studies checked, an unresolved V gene accounts for under half, and the remainder has no known explanation. The sample table contains around 40,000 clones; only one count was recorded for roughly 92% of them. The top ten hold roughly 3.8% of the sample. The time point label here, explained by the study, means: recipient (host-origin) PBMCs collected before allo-HCT. This specimen was blood, taken before transplantation. These receptor sequences come from a woman aged 35-75 years who later had graft-versus-host disease after an allogeneic stem cell transplant.

V and J are TRBV9 and TRBJ2-1; 12 bases map to TRBD2. J gave up 6 bases and V 3 bases, and 4 bases lay outside the gene matches. This CDR3 contains 15 residues. The germline V gene has CDR1 SGDLS and CDR2 YYNGEE. The CDR3 here is CASSAPSGRANEQFF. CDR3 sequence (DNA): TGTGCCAGCAGCGCACCTAGCGGGAGGGCCAATGAGCAGTTCTTC.

This clone is a singleton in its sample. The rearrangement links TRBV27 to TRBJ2-1; maybe TRBD1 (5 bases). Deletions cut 3 bases from V and 4 bases from J, with 16 bases between. CDR3 length equals 16 residues. CDR1 and CDR2 (germline): MNHEY, SMNVEV (reference sequence). The CDR3 coding sequence is TGTGCCAGCAGTTTCCGGCCGGCCAGGGCTTACAATGAGCAGTTCTTC. Encoded protein: CASSFRPARAYNEQFF.

The chain uses TRBV28 and TRBJ1-2, with 7 bases identical to TRBD1. Germline loops: CDR1 MDHEN, CDR2 SYDVKM. After removal of 6 bases from V and 4 bases from J, the junction contained 8 bases not matched to a gene. The CDR3 runs 14 residues. CDR3 amino acids: CASRPPGQFYGYTF. CDR3 DNA: TGTGCCAGCAGGCCTCCGGGACAGTTCTATGGCTACACCTTC.

This chain joins TRBV28 and TRBJ2-3, with TRBD2 identical over 8 bases. V dropped 6 bases and J dropped 0; count of bases not matched to a gene: 20. Germline V CDR1 and CDR2: MDHEN, SYDVKM. The CDR3 length is 20 residues. The CDR3 DNA reads as TGTGCCAGCAGCCCTACCCTTGGAGCGGGAGTGTGGTCTAGCACAGATACGCAGTATTTT. Translating it yields CASSPTLGAGVWSSTDTQYF.

The V call is TRBV7-2, the J call TRBJ1-5; the match to TRBD1 covers 10 bases. CDR1 is SGHTA and CDR2 is FQGNSA in the germline V gene. There are 16 residues in the CDR3. V lost 5 bases, J lost 6 bases, and 10 bases stayed unmatched. The CDR3 loop is CASSPQTGGAGQPQHF. In nucleotides, the CDR3 is TGTGCCAGCAGCCCTCAGACAGGGGGCGCGGGTCAGCCCCAGCATTTT.

The count of this clone is one. The chain has TRBV12-3 or TRBV12-4 and TRBJ1-1; D is uncertain. Trimming took 4 bases from V and 1 from J, leaving 7 bases between them. The CDR3 contains 13 residues. The CDR3 reads CASSSTENTEAFF. The CDR3 DNA is TGTGCCAGCAGTTCAACGGAGAACACTGAAGCTTTCTTT.

The rearrangement links TRBV6-2 or TRBV6-3 to TRBJ1-2; D gene uncertain. V dropped 3 bases and J dropped 8 bases, with 16 bases sitting between them. Germline values: CDR1 MNHEY, CDR2 SVGEGT. The CDR3 is 14 residues long. As DNA, the CDR3 is TGTGCCAGCAGTTATATCCGGGCCCCCGGGGGCTACACCTTC. Its protein is CASSYIRAPGGYTF.

V is TRBV19 and J is TRBJ1-6, with D hard to call. The CDR3 contains 15 residues. Per germline, CDR1 LNHDA and CDR2 SQIVND (reference sequence). V was pared by 3 bases and J by 7 bases, with 13 bases between. The CDR3 region is CASSIKGQVNSPLHF. For the CDR3, the DNA is TGTGCCAGTAGTATTAAGGGCCAGGTGAATTCACCCCTCCACTTT.

This chain uses TRBV19 with TRBJ1-1; D remains ambiguous. Trimming took 5 bases from V and 7 from J, leaving 11 bases between them. This CDR3 is built from 12 residues. CDR1 and CDR2 from the germline V gene are LNHDA and SQIVND (reference sequence). CDR3: CASSVGRYEAFF. As DNA, the CDR3 is TGTGCCAGTAGTGTAGGGAGATATGAAGCTTTCTTT.

The chain is built from TRBV7-9 and TRBJ1-5, with TRBD1 identical over 10 bases. This CDR3 contains 15 residues. Germline trimming cut 6 bases from V and 4 bases from J; bases unmatched to any gene: 6. From germline, CDR1 is SEHNR and CDR2 FQNEAQ (reference sequence). The CDR3 reads CASSVGTGVNQPQHF. The DNA of the CDR3 is TGTGCCAGCAGTGTAGGGACAGGGGTAAATCAGCCCCAGCATTTT.

The rearrangement links TRBV11-3 to TRBJ2-3; perhaps TRBD2 as D (5 bases). Germline CDR1 and CDR2: SGHNT and YENEEA. Trimming took off 5 bases at V and 4 bases at J, with 7 bases between the two ends. The length of the CDR3 is 12 residues. The CDR3 nucleotides are TGTGCCAGCAGCGGACTGTCAGATACGCAGTATTTT. Its protein product is CASSGLSDTQYF. The variable domain in full, with the rest retrieved from reference TRBV11-3 and TRBJ2-3, is EAGVVQSPRYKIIEKKQPVAFWCNPISGHNTLYWYLQNLGQGPELLIRYENEEAVDDSQLPKDRFSAERLKGVDSTLKIQPAELGDSAVYLCASSGLSDTQYFGPGTRLTVL.

The gene calls are TRBV30 and TRBJ2-7; a possible D gene is TRBD1 (5 bases). V shed 5 bases and J shed 6 bases, with 20 bases lying between them. The germline CDR1 and CDR2 sequences are GTSNPN and SVGIG (reference sequence). The CDR3 loop spans 14 amino acids. The CDR3 sequence is CAWEPPMGPAEQYF. DNA for the CDR3: TGTGCCTGGGAGCCACCTATGGGGCCCGCCGAGCAGTACTTC.

In its sample, this clone was seen a few times. The rearrangement links TRBV5-6 to TRBJ1-2; no reliable D call. Trimming stripped 4 bases from V and 1 base from J, with 8 bases between. Germline lookup yields CDR1 SGHDT and CDR2 YYEEEE. The CDR3 is 13 residues long. The CDR3 loop reads CASSLRFNYGYTF. The CDR3 region has the DNA TGTGCCAGCAGCCTGAGGTTTAACTATGGCTACACCTTC.

The chain links TRBV27 to TRBJ1-5; the D gene is possibly TRBD1 (5 bases). Germline V gene data show CDR1 as MNHEY and CDR2 as SMNVEV (reference sequence). Deletions cut 6 bases from V and 0 bases from J, with 12 bases between. The CDR3 covers 15 residues. The CDR3 region is CASSPGLNSNQPQHF. CDR3 in DNA: TGTGCCAGCAGCCCGGGACTTAATAGCAATCAGCCCCAGCATTTT.

This chain uses TRBV4-2 with TRBJ1-1, with D possibly TRBD1 on 5 matching bases. The V gene's germline CDR1 is LGHNA and CDR2 YNFKEQ. Trimming took off 4 bases at V and 5 bases at J, with 11 bases between the two ends. The CDR3 covers 13 residues. CDR3 loop: CASSLTGGTEAFF. The CDR3 region has the DNA TGTGCCAGCAGCCTAACGGGGGGTACTGAAGCTTTCTTT.